The 9 T cell receptor beta chains presented below share a single source sample, sequenced in a study of memory CD4+ T cells and cytomegalovirus serostatus. Sequencing used immunoSEQ multiplex PCR; TCRdb keeps in-frame clones, though not all of them. The sample consists of 70,000 or so clones, 78% of them appearing once. The sort gate was single viable CD3+CD4+CD8-CD45RO+ cells for memory CD4+ T cells. Material: memory CD4+ T cells from blood. Receptors were obtained from an adult in good health and CMV-seropositive.

The genes are TRBV27 and TRBJ2-5, with 11 bases matching TRBD2. The V gene's germline CDR1 is MNHEY and CDR2 SMNVEV (reference sequence). V shed 5 bases, J shed 7 bases, and the junction held 18 bases outside the gene matches. The CDR3 runs to 18 residues. Here the CDR3 DNA reads TGTGCCAGCAGTCCATCTAGCGGGGGGACCACACGGTTCGGGACCCAGTACTTC. Translating gives CASSPSSGGTTRFGTQYF.

V and J are TRBV19 and TRBJ1-4; the D is unclear. The CDR3 consists of 13 residues. The ends were cut back, 5 bases at V and 7 bases at J, with 11 bases in the middle. Germline V gives CDR1 LNHDA, CDR2 SQIVND (reference sequence). The CDR3 loop is CASSDKVGEKLFF. The CDR3 DNA follows: TGTGCCAGTAGTGACAAAGTAGGTGAAAAACTGTTTTTT. Full variable domain (remainder filled in from reference TRBV19 and TRBJ1-4): DGGITQSPKYLFRKEGQNVTLSCEQNLNHDAMYWYRQDPGQGLRLIYYSQIVNDFQKGDIAEGYSVSREKKESFPLTVTSAQKNPTAFYLCASSDKVGEKLFFGSGTQLSVL.

Notes on this clone: At one boundary the junction diverges from the germline segment, which might be a read error. This chain links TRBV19 with TRBJ2-3, with 7 nucleotides matching TRBD1. Germline values: CDR1 LNHDA, CDR2 SQIVND (reference sequence). This CDR3 region has 11 residues. The CDR3 reads CDRARADTQYF. CDR3 nucleotides: TGCGACAGGGCGAGGGCAGATACGCAGTATTTT.

This chain uses TRBV10-1 with TRBJ1-2, with 8 nucleotides matching TRBD1. This CDR3 has 13 residues. V trimming: 6 bases; J trimming: 5 bases; junction bases outside the gene matches: 5. Germline V gene sequence: CDR1 WNHNN, CDR2 SYGVQD (reference sequence). CDR3 nucleotides: TGCGCCAGCAGCCCGGACAGGGCGTATGGCTACACCTTC. Translation gives CASSPDRAYGYTF.

This chain links TRBV6-5 with TRBJ1-2; D is unclear. V dropped 6 bases and J dropped 4 bases, with 12 bases sitting between them. The V gene's germline CDR1 is MNHEY and CDR2 SVGAGI. The CDR3 has 13 residues. CDR3 sequence (DNA): TGTGCCAGCAGCCCCGCCCACGGCTATGGCTACACCTTC. It is translated as CASSPAHGYGYTF.

The chain carries TRBV5-1 and TRBJ1-2, with D possibly being TRBD1 (5 bases). Deletions cut 4 bases from V and 4 bases from J, with 17 bases between. CDR1 is SGHRS, CDR2 YFSETQ, per germline. The CDR3 is made up of 15 amino acids. This CDR3 is CASSDVTGDFYGYTF. The CDR3 coding sequence is TGCGCCAGCAGCGACGTGACTGGGGACTTCTATGGCTACACCTTC.

This chain links TRBV11-3 with TRBJ1-2; D unresolved. The length of the CDR3 is 12 residues. Deletions cut 4 bases from V and 5 bases from J, with 8 bases between. Per germline, CDR1 SGHNT and CDR2 YENEEA. The CDR3 region has the DNA TGTGCCAGCAGCTCACTCCTTTATGGCTACACCTTC. It encodes CASSSLLYGYTF.

The V call is TRBV12-5, the J call TRBJ2-3; the D gene could be TRBD1 or TRBD2 (6 bases each). The CDR3 totals 16 residues. From germline, CDR1 is LGHNT and CDR2 FRNRAP. Between the trimmed V and J ends, which lost 1 base and 5 bases, there was a span of 16 bases. The CDR3 loop reads CASGLAAGAGGDTQYF. The CDR3, as DNA: TGTGCTAGTGGTTTGGCAGCAGGGGCCGGGGGAGATACGCAGTATTTT.

J is TRBJ2-5 and V is TRBV5-8; 7 bases are shared with TRBD1. The CDR3 has 15 residues. The J segment lost 4 bases and the V segment lost 2 bases, leaving 8 bases of the junction unmatched. Germline CDR1 reads SGHTS; CDR2 reads YDEGEE. The DNA of the CDR3 is TGTGCCAGCAGCTTATACAGGGGAGCCCTAGAGACCCAGTACTTC. Translation: CASSLYRGALETQYF.